These 2 T cell receptor beta chains were sequenced from one sample in a study of identical twins. One entry per CDR3 protein, called by TCRdb with MiXCR from the 5' RACE reads. The data hold about 790,000 distinct CDR3 sequences, with about 20% observed a single time. The sample was also reused in another study, on T cells expressing NK-cell markers.

Sequenced sample: PBMCs. Receptors were obtained from a woman aged 18-29 years in good health.

V is TRBV12-3 or TRBV12-4 and J is TRBJ1-1; 7 nucleotides align to TRBD1. The CDR3 runs to 11 residues. The V gene end was trimmed by 7 bases and the J gene end by 10 bases; junction bases not matched to a gene: 6. The CDR3 loop is CASTMTGRAFF. The CDR3 DNA is TGTGCCAGCACAATGACAGGGCGAGCTTTCTTT.

V gene TRBV27 combines with J gene TRBJ1-3, with D possibly TRBD1 on 5 matching bases. This CDR3 is 14 amino acids long. V lost 0 bases and J lost 2, with 5 bases in between. Germline-derived CDR1 and CDR2 are MNHEY and SMNVEV (reference sequence). The CDR3 sequence is CASSLSTAGNTIYF. CDR3 nucleotides: TGTGCCAGCAGTTTATCGACAGCTGGAAACACCATATATTTT.